The clone carrying this T cell receptor (beta chain) was counted many times. Antigen unknown. The data were taken from a study of early T cells in non-severe SARS-CoV-2 infection. For the study at large: From unsorted whole blood, bulk RNA was sequenced, and the chains remained unpaired. General observations from the study: Missing private and CD4 specificities, VDJdb matching favored anti-spike CD8 responses.

Unique molecular identifiers were added to individual cDNA molecules. TCRdb ran MiXCR on the 5' RACE reads and lists one entry per CDR3 protein. The sample carries tens of thousands of distinct CDR3 sequences, about 11% recorded once. Germline V gives CDR1 LGHDT, CDR2 YNNKEL (reference sequence). The length of the CDR3 is 13 residues. Deletions cut 0 bases from V and 6 bases from J, with 8 bases between. The sequenced sample was whole blood, obtained at baseline. The sequence was obtained from an adult who was a healthcare worker with PCR-confirmed SARS-CoV-2 infection or an uninfected control (not recorded which). This chain links TRBV3-1 with TRBJ1-2, with no clear D. CDR3 amino acids: CASSQEERNGYTF. In DNA form, the CDR3 reads TGTGCCAGCAGCCAAGAAGAGAGGAATGGCTACACCTTC.